Listed below are T cell receptor beta chains from one sample, sequenced in a study of beta chain features in type 1 diabetes. Sequencing used immunoSEQ multiplex PCR; TCRdb keeps in-frame clones, though not all of them. The data hold some 660,000 clones, with over 13% observed a single time. The sequenced sample was naive CD4+ T cells from blood. The receptors originated from a man between 18 and 29 years old with type 1 diabetes. Each CDR3 is given with its conserved first and last residue. Fields, in order: V gene, J gene, D gene, clone size, CDR3 protein, CDR3 DNA. D genes are given only for firm matches. Clone size is not always given. Where it is, it says once, few, many or a class for expanded clones.

TRBV30	TRBJ2-3	.	few	CAWSYLDTQYF	TGTGCCTGGAGTTATTTAGATACGCAGTATTTT
TRBV5-6	TRBJ2-7	.	few	CASSLVEKGNYEQYF	TGTGCCAGCAGCTTGGTGGAGAAGGGAAACTACGAGCAGTACTTC
TRBV13	TRBJ2-1	.	few	CASSLSGLPPNEQFF	TGTGCCAGCAGCTTATCCGGTCTACCCCCCAATGAGCAGTTCTTC
TRBV29-1	TRBJ2-5	.	few	CSVEASQETQYF	TGCAGCGTTGAAGCTAGCCAAGAGACCCAGTACTTC
TRBV9	TRBJ2-3	.	.	CASSVDFTDTQYF	TGTGCCAGCAGCGTGGACTTTACAGATACGCAGTATTTT
TRBV2	TRBJ2-5	.	.	CASSDGLRETQYF	TGTGCCAGCAGTGATGGCCTGAGGGAGACCCAGTACTTC
TRBV2	TRBJ1-5	TRBD1	few	CASSESTGGDQPQHF	TGTGCCAGCAGTGAGAGTACAGGGGGGGATCAGCCCCAGCATTTT
TRBV7-3	TRBJ2-3	TRBD2	.	CASSPGTSGSTQYF	TGTGCCAGCAGCCCTGGGACTAGCGGGAGTACGCAGTATTTT
TRBV9	TRBJ2-3	TRBD2	few	CASSSRGGLTDTQYF	TGTGCCAGCAGCTCGCGGGGGGGCCTCACAGATACGCAGTATTTT
TRBV4-1	TRBJ1-5	.	.	CASSQGWGGNQPQHF	TGCGCCAGCAGCCAGGGGTGGGGGGGAAATCAGCCCCAGCATTTT
TRBV2	TRBJ1-5	.	few	CASSADTLGNQPQHF	TGTGCCAGCAGCGCCGACACCCTTGGCAATCAGCCCCAGCATTTT
TRBV6-4	TRBJ2-2	.	.	CASSGENTGELFF	TGTGCCAGCAGTGGAGAGAACACCGGGGAGCTGTTTTTT
TRBV6-6	TRBJ2-2	.	few	CASSLAELNTGELFF	TGTGCCAGCAGTTTGGCAGAACTAAACACCGGGGAGCTGTTTTTT
TRBV7-2	TRBJ2-1	.	.	CASSLTALEQFF	TGTGCCAGCAGCCTGACAGCCCTTGAGCAGTTCTTC
TRBV5-1	TRBJ2-2	TRBD1	few	CASSLAVGQGSAGELFF	TGCGCCAGCAGCTTGGCCGTAGGACAGGGATCCGCCGGGGAGCTGTTTTTT
TRBV28	TRBJ1-3	.	.	CASSPSGTPTSGNTIYF	TGTGCCAGCAGCCCCTCCGGGACACCGACCTCTGGAAACACCATATATTTT
TRBV4-1	TRBJ2-3	.	.	CASSQIGIDTQYF	TGCGCCAGCAGCCAAATCGGGATAGATACGCAGTATTTT
TRBV2	TRBJ1-1	TRBD1	.	CASGRTGPNTEAFF	TGTGCCAGCGGACGGACAGGGCCGAACACTGAAGCTTTCTTT
TRBV10-3	TRBJ1-2	.	.	CAISRQLNYGYTF	TGTGCCATCAGTCGACAGCTTAACTATGGCTACACCTTC
TRBV15	TRBJ2-1	.	.	CATSPDLDYNEQFF	TGTGCCACCAGCCCGGACCTAGACTACAATGAGCAGTTCTTC
TRBV5-1	TRBJ1-1	.	few	CASSPDRLNTEAFF	TGCGCCAGCAGCCCGGACAGATTGAACACTGAAGCTTTCTTT
TRBV5-6	TRBJ2-7	.	few	CASSVSYEQYF	TGTGCCAGCAGCGTGTCCTACGAGCAGTACTTC
TRBV4-1	TRBJ2-1	.	many	CASSQPGKSYNEQFF	TGCGCCAGCAGCCAGCCCGGCAAGTCCTACAATGAGCAGTTCTTC
TRBV7-9	TRBJ2-7	.	few	CASSPRRTAKGGEQYF	TGTGCCAGCAGCCCCCGGAGAACAGCGAAGGGAGGCGAGCAGTACTTC
TRBV7-3	TRBJ1-2	TRBD1	few	CASSLGQGSYGYTF	TGTGCCAGCAGCTTAGGACAGGGGTCATATGGCTACACCTTC
TRBV5-1	TRBJ2-1	TRBD1	.	CASSPEGQGGSEQFF	TGCGCCAGCAGCCCTGAGGGACAGGGTGGGAGTGAGCAGTTCTTC
TRBV2	TRBJ2-5	TRBD1	few	CASERDRGETQYF	TGTGCCAGCGAAAGGGACAGGGGAGAGACCCAGTACTTC
TRBV30	TRBJ1-3	.	few	CAWNVLGGNTIYF	TGTGCCTGGAATGTCCTAGGTGGAAACACCATATATTTT
TRBV9	TRBJ2-3	.	few	CASSVRVMADTQYF	TGTGCCAGCAGCGTACGGGTCATGGCAGATACGCAGTATTTT
TRBV6-5	TRBJ1-1	.	.	CASSYSIVRHTEAFF	TGTGCCAGCAGTTACTCGATTGTCAGGCACACTGAAGCTTTCTTT
TRBV12-5	TRBJ1-1	TRBD1	few	CASGLVLGTGRPNTEAFF	TGTGCTAGTGGTTTGGTCCTGGGGACAGGGAGACCGAACACTGAAGCTTTCTTT
TRBV6-5	TRBJ2-7	TRBD1	.	CASSHGQGRTEQYF	TGTGCCAGCAGTCACGGACAGGGGCGTACGGAGCAGTACTTC
TRBV7-6	TRBJ2-7	.	few	CASSLRRQGPAYEQYF	TGTGCCAGCAGCTTAAGAAGGCAGGGGCCCGCCTACGAGCAGTACTTC
TRBV30	TRBJ2-3	TRBD1	.	CAWSPGQGPDTQYF	TGTGCCTGGAGTCCGGGACAGGGTCCAGATACGCAGTATTTT
TRBV5-6	TRBJ2-7	.	.	CASSTDSVDEQYF	TGTGCCAGCAGCACGGACAGTGTTGACGAGCAGTACTTC
TRBV5-1	TRBJ1-5	.	few	CASSLGGGSNQPQHF	TGCGCCAGCAGCTTGGGCGGCGGTAGCAATCAGCCCCAGCATTTT
TRBV7-9	TRBJ2-7	.	few	CASSLGLQGAYEQYF	TGTGCCAGCAGCTTGGGACTCCAGGGTGCCTACGAGCAGTACTTC
TRBV10-3	TRBJ1-2	.	few	CATQGPANYGYTF	TGTGCCACGCAAGGACCAGCTAACTATGGCTACACCTTC
TRBV14	TRBJ1-2	.	few	CASSSAGPYGYTF	TGTGCCAGCAGTTCCGCAGGTCCCTATGGCTACACCTTC
TRBV13	TRBJ1-2	.	.	CASSLTGQSRRGYTF	TGTGCCAGCAGCTTAACAGGTCAGTCTCGCCGCGGCTACACCTTC
TRBV29-1	TRBJ2-1	.	few	CSVERYNEQFF	TGCAGCGTTGAGAGATACAATGAGCAGTTCTTC
TRBV15	TRBJ1-1	.	.	CATSTRPLTVTEAFF	TGTGCCACCAGCACCCGGCCCCTAACCGTCACTGAAGCTTTCTTT
TRBV30	TRBJ1-1	TRBD1	.	CAWEDRHVLGAFF	TGTGCCTGGGAGGACAGGCACGTTCTAGGAGCTTTCTTT
TRBV30	TRBJ2-1	.	few	CAWAITNEQFF	TGTGCCTGGGCTATCACCAATGAGCAGTTCTTC
TRBV6-5	TRBJ2-3	.	few	CASSYSGTSTDTQYF	TGTGCCAGCAGTTACTCAGGGACTAGCACAGATACGCAGTATTTT
TRBV13	TRBJ2-5	.	few	CASSLGAAGGPLYF	TGTGCCAGCAGCTTAGGGGCGGCGGGCGGGCCCCTCTACTTC
TRBV6-1	TRBJ2-3	TRBD1	.	CASTLGQGARDTQYF	TGTGCCAGCACCCTCGGACAGGGGGCTAGAGATACGCAGTATTTT